This is a list of T cell receptor beta chains from one sample in a study of control samples from healthy donors and cancer patients. Assay used: immunoSEQ multiplex PCR; TCRdb lists only in-frame clones, some missing. The sample comprises about 120,000 clones, roughly nine tenths of which are singletons, and around 1.1% rests with the top ten. Sequenced: PBMCs. All receptors derive from a woman aged 45-60 years with colorectal cancer. Each CDR3 is given with its conserved first and last residue. A D gene is named only where the DNA matches it firmly.

TRBV3-1/TRBV3-2	TRBJ1-6	NA	CASSQTGNSNSPLHF	TGTGCCAGCAGCCAAACAGGAAACAGTAATTCACCCCTCCACTTT
TRBV4-1	TRBJ2-5	TRBD1	CASSQGFAGQGGETQYF	TGCGCCAGCAGCCAGGGATTTGCGGGACAGGGCGGAGAGACCCAGTACTTC
TRBV30	TRBJ1-1	NA	CAWRRTAIEAFF	TGTGCCTGGAGGAGAACAGCTATTGAAGCTTTCTTT
TRBV18	TRBJ1-2	NA	CASSPRNDPDYGYTF	TGTGCCAGCTCACCAAGAAACGATCCAGACTATGGCTACACCTTC
TRBV5-8	TRBJ1-1	TRBD1	CASSWTGGESSAFF	TGTGCCAGCAGCTGGACAGGGGGTGAATCTTCAGCTTTCTTT
TRBV5-1	TRBJ1-1	NA	CASSSYGLNTEAFF	TGCGCCAGCAGCTCCTACGGCCTTAACACTGAAGCTTTCTTT
TRBV7-9	TRBJ2-3	TRBD2	CASSSREANTDTQYF	TGTGCCAGCAGCTCGCGGGAGGCGAACACAGATACGCAGTATTTT
TRBV9	TRBJ2-2	TRBD2	CASSPHGGRAIGELFF	TGTGCCAGCAGCCCCCATGGGGGGAGGGCAATCGGGGAGCTGTTTTTT
TRBV20-1	TRBJ1-1	TRBD1	CSASPTGGYAEAFF	TGCAGTGCTAGTCCCACAGGGGGCTACGCTGAAGCTTTCTTT
TRBV7-9	TRBJ1-4	NA	CASSSFSATNEKLFF	TGTGCCAGCAGCTCGTTCAGTGCAACTAATGAAAAACTGTTTTTT
TRBV7-7	TRBJ1-3	NA	CASSLDTGNTIYF	TGTGCCAGCAGCTTAGATACGGGAAACACCATATATTTT
TRBV5-6	TRBJ1-2	TRBD1	CASSLLPGQGSGYTF	TGTGCCAGCAGCTTATTGCCGGGACAGGGGTCTGGCTACACCTTC
TRBV7-9	TRBJ1-4	NA	CASSLRTPFSTNEKLFF	TGTGCCAGCAGCTTGAGGACACCTTTTTCAACTAATGAAAAACTGTTTTTT
TRBV2	TRBJ2-7	NA	CASSDDPTGLEQYF	TGTGCCAGCAGTGACGACCCAACAGGGCTCGAGCAGTACTTC
TRBV4-1	TRBJ1-2	NA	CASSPQGTELGYTF	TGCGCCAGCAGCCCTCAGGGGACGGAGCTTGGCTACACCTTC
TRBV10-3	TRBJ1-5	NA	CATTPSPAAGSNQPQHF	TGTGCCACCACCCCCTCGCCCGCAGCAGGTAGCAATCAGCCCCAGCATTTT
TRBV7-9	TRBJ1-2	TRBD1	CASSSGQRTNYGYTF	TGTGCCAGCAGCTCGGGACAGAGGACTAACTATGGCTACACCTTC
TRBV6-2/TRBV6-3	TRBJ1-1	NA	CASSLYTEAFF	TGTGCCAGCAGTTTGTACACTGAAGCTTTCTTT